The 27 T cell receptor beta chains below come from one sample, sequenced in a study of T cells in Graves' hyperthyroidism and ophthalmopathy. TCR beta CDR3 sequences were amplified from RNA transcripts. A set of HTBI primers served as the primers for a first-round RT-PCR of the TCR CDR3. TCRdb ran MiXCR on the multiplex PCR reads and lists one entry per CDR3 protein. The sample contains roughly 400,000 distinct CDR3 sequences, roughly 13% of which appear only once. The sample was blood. These receptors were obtained from a man aged 50 or older with Graves' ophthalmopathy.

This clonotype was counted ten times or more. The V gene is TRBV7-3, the J gene TRBJ2-6; the match to TRBD1 covers 7 bases. With 5 bases clipped from V and 2 bases from J, the junction kept 6 bases outside the gene matches. The CDR3 is 16 residues long. Germline CDR1 SGHTA, CDR2 FQGTGA. This CDR3 is CASSGQQGTGANVLTF. The CDR3 DNA reads as TGTGCCAGCAGCGGACAACAGGGGACTGGGGCCAACGTCCTGACTTTC. Full variable domain (rest looked up from reference TRBV7-3 and TRBJ2-6): GAGVSQTPSNKVTEKGKYVELRCDPISGHTALYWYRQSLGQGPEFLIYFQGTGAADDSGLPNDRFFAVRPEGSVSTLKIQRTERGDSAVYLCASSGQQGTGANVLTFGAGSRLTVL.

This clonotype was seen repeatedly, ten times or more. The chain couples TRBV7-3 to TRBJ2-1; D not certain. This CDR3 region has 11 residues. The germline CDR1 and CDR2 sequences are SGHTA and FQGTGA. Trimming cost V 6 bases and J 10 bases, with 10 bases left between them. CDR3 in DNA: TGTGCCAGCAGTTCGGCAGAAGAGCAGTTCTTC. Amino acid sequence: CASSSAEEQFF.

The chain uses TRBV5-1 and TRBJ2-4; weak D call: TRBD2 (6 bases). In germline, CDR1 is SGHRS, CDR2 YFSETQ. V gave up 0 bases and J gave up 3 bases, with 13 bases separating them. The CDR3 is 16 residues long. The CDR3 protein is CASSLELRGSKNIQYF. The CDR3 DNA reads as TGCGCCAGCAGCTTGGAACTCCGGGGGAGCAAAAACATTCAGTACTTC. The variable domain in full, with the rest retrieved from reference TRBV5-1 and TRBJ2-4, is KAGVTQTPRYLIKTRGQQVTLSCSPISGHRSVSWYQQTPGQGLQFLFEYFSETQRNKGNFPGRFSGRQFSNSRSEMNVSTLELGDSALYLCASSLELRGSKNIQYFGAGTRLSVL.

In this sample, this clonotype turned up many times. V gene TRBV11-3 combines with J gene TRBJ2-1; TRBD2 is a possible D gene (5 bases). Trimming stripped 0 bases from V and 7 bases from J, with 13 bases between. The CDR3 length is 15 residues. Looked up from germline, CDR1 is SGHNT and CDR2 is YENEEA. The CDR3 DNA reads as TGTGCCAGCAGCTTAGAGCCTAGCCCGATGAATGAGCAGTTCTTC. This codes for CASSLEPSPMNEQFF. The whole variable domain, remainder taken from reference TRBV11-3 and TRBJ2-1, is EAGVVQSPRYKIIEKKQPVAFWCNPISGHNTLYWYLQNLGQGPELLIRYENEEAVDDSQLPKDRFSAERLKGVDSTLKIQPAELGDSAVYLCASSLEPSPMNEQFFGPGTRLTVL.

The V call is TRBV7-6, the J call TRBJ2-2; D remains unclear. CDR1 is SGHVS and CDR2 is FNYEAQ in the germline V gene. This CDR3 comprises 14 residues. Trimming took 0 bases from V and 6 from J, leaving 8 bases between them. The CDR3 sequence is CASSLALHPGELFF. CDR3 bases: TGTGCCAGCAGCTTAGCGCTCCACCCCGGGGAGCTGTTTTTT.

J is TRBJ1-5 and V is TRBV19; 7 nucleotides match TRBD1. The CDR3 sequence is 15 residues long. The J segment lost 3 bases and the V segment lost 6 bases, leaving 8 bases of the junction unmatched. From germline, CDR1 is LNHDA and CDR2 SQIVND (reference sequence). DNA of the CDR3: TGTGCCAGTAGCACGACAGGGAATCACAATCAGCCCCAGCATTTT. Translated, it gives CASSTTGNHNQPQHF.

There are a few counts of this clonotype. The rearrangement uses TRBV2 and TRBJ1-4; D ambiguous. V shed 6 bases and J shed 10 bases, with 9 bases lying between them. Germline CDR1 reads SNHLY; CDR2 reads FYNNEI. This CDR3 spans 11 amino acids. CDR3 sequence (DNA): TGTGCCAGCAGGGAAATTTCAAAACTGTTTTTT. It is translated as CASREISKLFF.

This clonotype has at least ten counts. The chain uses TRBV7-9 and TRBJ1-1; D is ambiguous. Germline-derived CDR1 and CDR2 are SEHNR and FQNEAQ (reference sequence). Trimming took 4 bases from V and 1 from J, leaving 10 bases between them. This CDR3 is 14 amino acids long. The CDR3 protein is CASSYESQNTEAFF. The CDR3 DNA follows: TGTGCCAGCAGCTACGAGTCCCAGAACACTGAAGCTTTCTTT. Full variable domain (outside the CDR3, taken from reference TRBV7-9 and TRBJ1-1): DTGVSQNPRHKITKRGQNVTFRCDPISEHNRLYWYRQTLGQGPEFLTYFQNEAQLEKSRLLSDRFSAERPKGSFSTLEIQRTEQGDSAMYLCASSYESQNTEAFFGQGTRLTVV.

In its sample, this clonotype was seen many times. V gene TRBV10-2 combines with J gene TRBJ2-3, with TRBD2 matching 7 bases. The CDR3 spans 17 residues. Germline values: CDR1 WSHSY, CDR2 SAAADI. After removal of 0 bases from V and 1 base from J, the junction contained 7 bases not matched to a gene. CDR3: CASSESSSAGGTDTQYF. In DNA, the CDR3 is TGCGCCAGCAGTGAGTCGAGCTCTGCGGGAGGCACAGATACGCAGTATTTT.

This clonotype has ten or more counts. The chain recombines TRBV3-1 with TRBJ2-1; possible D gene TRBD1, 6 bases. From germline, CDR1 is LGHDT and CDR2 YNNKEL (reference sequence). V shed 1 base and J shed 3 bases, with 10 bases lying between them. This CDR3 region has 15 residues. The CDR3 protein is CASSQAWTDYNEQFF. For the CDR3, the DNA is TGTGCCAGCAGCCAAGCGTGGACAGACTACAATGAGCAGTTCTTC.

Many counts were recorded for this clonotype. The chain couples TRBV7-9 to TRBJ2-7; no reliable D call. V was pared by 0 bases and J by 3 bases, with 6 bases between. Germline CDR1 is SEHNR and CDR2 is FQNEAQ (reference sequence). The CDR3 length is 13 residues. The CDR3 region has the DNA TGTGCCAGCAGCTTAGCACCGGGCTACGAGCAGTACTTC. Translating it yields CASSLAPGYEQYF.

This clonotype has ten or more counts. The CDR3 DNA reads TGTGCCACCCGGATGGACAGGAGGAACACTGAAGCTTTCTTT. Its protein product is CATRMDRRNTEAFF. This chain joins TRBV2 and TRBJ1-1, with 7 bases lining up with TRBD1. Germline V gene sequence: CDR1 SNHLY, CDR2 FYNNEI. The CDR3 contains 14 residues. The V segment lost 10 bases and the J segment 1 base; nucleotides outside the gene matches: 9.

This clonotype was detected ten times or more. This sequence joins TRBV20-1 and TRBJ2-3; TRBD2 is a possible D gene (6 bases). The CDR3 runs 12 residues. Trimming cost V 4 bases and J 13 bases, with 18 bases left between them. Germline V gene data show CDR1 as DFQATT and CDR2 as SNEGSKA (reference sequence). CDR3 DNA sequence: TGCAGTGCTACACTAGCACCCCGGGTGGAGTATTTT. It specifies CSATLAPRVEYF.

At least ten counts were recorded for this clonotype. The chain carries TRBV19 and TRBJ2-7, with D perhaps TRBD2 (5 bases). The V end was cut by 3 bases, the J end by 1 base, with 16 bases between. The CDR3 loop spans 16 amino acids. CDR1 LNHDA and CDR2 SQIVND come from the germline V gene (reference sequence). CDR3: CASSMSATTTSYEQYF. The CDR3 DNA follows: TGTGCCAGTAGTATGTCCGCGACTACAACTTCCTACGAGCAGTACTTC. Full variable domain (remainder filled in from reference TRBV19 and TRBJ2-7): DGGITQSPKYLFRKEGQNVTLSCEQNLNHDAMYWYRQDPGQGLRLIYYSQIVNDFQKGDIAEGYSVSREKKESFPLTVTSAQKNPTAFYLCASSMSATTTSYEQYFGPGTRLTVT.

The chain recombines TRBV10-3 with TRBJ2-6; D call uncertain. This CDR3 has 14 amino acids. V was clipped by 6 bases and J by 0 bases, with 6 bases between them. The germline V gene has CDR1 ENHRY and CDR2 SYGVKD. The CDR3 nucleotides are TGTGCCATCAGCACAAGCTCTGGGGCCAACGTCCTGACTTTC. As protein: CAISTSSGANVLTF.

This clonotype was observed many times. This sequence joins TRBV27 and TRBJ1-3, with TRBD1 matching over 7 bases. With 2 bases clipped from V and 7 bases from J, the junction kept 2 bases outside the gene matches. CDR1 is MNHEY and CDR2 is SMNVEV in the germline V gene (reference sequence). The CDR3 totals 13 residues. The DNA for the CDR3 is TGTGCCAGCAGTTTAAACAGGGGTAACACCATATATTTT. Protein product: CASSLNRGNTIYF.

This clonotype was counted many times. The rearrangement uses TRBV7-8 and TRBJ1-1, with 10 nucleotides matching TRBD1. CDR3 length equals 15 residues. After removal of 3 bases from V and 5 bases from J, the junction contained 6 bases not matched to a gene. Germline CDR1 and CDR2: SGHVS and FQNEAQ. The CDR3 sequence: CASSFFGQGDTEAFF. CDR3 DNA sequence: TGTGCCAGCAGCTTCTTCGGACAGGGGGATACTGAAGCTTTCTTT.

In this sample, this clonotype turned up many times. The V gene is TRBV20-1, the J gene TRBJ1-2, with D unresolved. The CDR3 sequence is 12 residues long. The V end lost 3 bases, the J end lost 5 bases, and 10 bases lay between the germline ends. The germline V gene encodes CDR1 DFQATT and CDR2 SNEGSKA (reference sequence). The CDR3 sequence is CSARDGLYGYTF. CDR3 nucleotide sequence: TGCAGTGCTAGGGACGGACTTTATGGCTACACCTTC.

This clonotype has more than one count but fewer than ten. The rearrangement joins TRBV12-3 or TRBV12-4 to TRBJ1-2; a weak D match, TRBD1 (5 bases). The CDR3 runs to 13 residues. The ends were cut back, 8 bases at V and 7 bases at J, with 17 bases in the middle. The CDR3 nucleotides are TGTGCCAGCTCCCTAAGGGGCCGAGGTGGCTACACCTTC. This codes for CASSLRGRGGYTF.

This clonotype was seen ten or more times. This chain uses TRBV6-1 with TRBJ2-7; 7 bases line up with TRBD2. V lost 7 bases, J lost 0 bases, and 15 bases stayed unmatched. From germline, CDR1 is MNHNS and CDR2 SASEGT. CDR3 length equals 17 residues. The DNA of the CDR3 is TGTGCCAGCATTGGGAGGGCCCGAATAGGGAGCTCCTACGAGCAGTACTTC. Protein product: CASIGRARIGSSYEQYF.

This clonotype has at least ten counts. This chain connects TRBV24-1 to TRBJ2-2; 8 nucleotides line up with TRBD2. Germline CDR1 is KGHDR and CDR2 is SFDVKD. After removal of 4 bases from V and 2 bases from J, the junction contained 8 bases not matched to a gene. The CDR3 has 17 residues. CDR3 bases: TGTGCCACCAGTGACAGCGAACTAGCGGCCAACACCGGGGAGCTGTTTTTT. This sequence encodes CATSDSELAANTGELFF.

This clonotype was found many times. CDR3 nucleotide sequence: TGTGCCAGCAGCTTATATGGGGAAACCGGGGAGCTGTTTTTT. Translation gives CASSLYGETGELFF. The chain employs TRBV7-8 and TRBJ2-2; D not certain. V was clipped by 2 bases and J by 5 bases, with 9 bases between them. CDR1 is SGHVS, CDR2 FQNEAQ, per germline. This CDR3 is built from 14 residues.

This clonotype came up a few times. V gene TRBV7-2 combines with J gene TRBJ2-7; D tentatively fits TRBD1 or TRBD2 (6 bases each). The CDR3 spans 15 residues. V lost 2 bases to trimming and J lost 6 bases, with 17 bases between them. CDR1 is SGHTA and CDR2 is FQGNSA in the germline V gene. Here the CDR3 reads CASSLWGADASEQYF. CDR3 in DNA: TGTGCCAGCAGCTTATGGGGGGCGGATGCGAGCGAGCAGTACTTC. Looking up the rest from reference TRBV7-2 and TRBJ2-7 gives the full variable domain: GAGVSQSPSNKVTEKGKDVELRCDPISGHTALYWYRQSLGQGLEFLIYFQGNSAPDKSGLPSDRFSAERTGGSVSTLTIQRTQQEDSAVYLCASSLWGADASEQYFGPGTRLTVT.

This chain links TRBV5-1 with TRBJ1-1; TRBD1 might be the D (5 bases). This CDR3 is built from 9 residues. V dropped 9 bases and J dropped 10 bases, with 10 bases sitting between them. CDR1 and CDR2 (germline): SGHRS, YFSETQ. The DNA of the CDR3 is TGCGCCAACAGGTATAGAGCTTTCTTT. Translated, it gives CANRYRAFF.

This clonotype was recorded many times. The genes are TRBV11-2 and TRBJ1-1, with 9 bases fitting TRBD1. The CDR3 spans 17 residues. Losses at the gene ends were 7 bases for V and 1 base for J; bases not matched to a gene: 13. From germline, CDR1 is SGHAT and CDR2 FQNNGV. The CDR3 DNA is TGTGCCAGCACCCCCCAGGGACAGGGTTGGGGGAACACTGAAGCTTTCTTT. Amino acid sequence: CASTPQGQGWGNTEAFF.

This clonotype was seen ten or more times. This chain connects TRBV7-9 to TRBJ2-5; D is uncertain. Germline CDR1 is SEHNR and CDR2 is FQNEAQ (reference sequence). The germline V and J ends were trimmed by 5 bases and 5 bases, with 24 bases remaining between them. This CDR3 region has 17 residues. CDR3 coding DNA: TGTGCCAGCAGCCAAGGGAAGGAACATGGATCTCGGGAGACCCAGTACTTC. Protein product: CASSQGKEHGSRETQYF.

In its sample, this clonotype was seen many times. The chain employs TRBV6-1 and TRBJ2-2, with TRBD1 matching 10 bases. Germline V gene data show CDR1 as MNHNS and CDR2 as SASEGT. CDR3 length: 16 amino acids. V gave up 6 bases and J gave up 3 bases; unmatched junction bases: 7. CDR3 nucleotide sequence: TGTGCCAGCAGAACAAGGGACAGGGGCGACACCGGGGAGCTGTTTTTT. Amino acids: CASRTRDRGDTGELFF.